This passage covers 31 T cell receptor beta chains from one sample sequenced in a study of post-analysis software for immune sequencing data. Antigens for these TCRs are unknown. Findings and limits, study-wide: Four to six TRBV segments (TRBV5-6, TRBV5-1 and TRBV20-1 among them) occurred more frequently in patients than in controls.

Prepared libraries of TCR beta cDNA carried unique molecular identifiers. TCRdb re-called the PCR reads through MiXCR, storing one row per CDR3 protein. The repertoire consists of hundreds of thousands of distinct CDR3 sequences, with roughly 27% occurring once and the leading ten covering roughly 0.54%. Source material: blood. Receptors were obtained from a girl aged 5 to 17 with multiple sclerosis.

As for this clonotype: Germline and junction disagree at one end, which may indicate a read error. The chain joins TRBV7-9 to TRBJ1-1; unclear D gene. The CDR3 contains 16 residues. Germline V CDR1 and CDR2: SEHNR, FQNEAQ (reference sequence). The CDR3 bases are TGTGCCAGCAGTTTAGACCTCCGGGATGGAGGTAGCGAAGCTTTCTTT. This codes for CASSLDLRDGGSEAFF.

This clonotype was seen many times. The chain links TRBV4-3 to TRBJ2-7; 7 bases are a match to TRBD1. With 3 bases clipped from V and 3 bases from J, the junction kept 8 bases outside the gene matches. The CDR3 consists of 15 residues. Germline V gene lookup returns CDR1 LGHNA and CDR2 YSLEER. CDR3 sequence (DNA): TGCGCCAGCAGCCAGGCCCGGACAGGTGACTACGAGCAGTACTTC. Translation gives CASSQARTGDYEQYF.

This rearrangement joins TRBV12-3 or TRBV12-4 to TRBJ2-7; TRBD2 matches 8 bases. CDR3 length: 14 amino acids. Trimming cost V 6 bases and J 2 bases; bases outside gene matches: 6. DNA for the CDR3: TGTGCCAGCAGGGGTAGCGGGACCCCCTACGAGCAGTACTTC. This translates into CASRGSGTPYEQYF.

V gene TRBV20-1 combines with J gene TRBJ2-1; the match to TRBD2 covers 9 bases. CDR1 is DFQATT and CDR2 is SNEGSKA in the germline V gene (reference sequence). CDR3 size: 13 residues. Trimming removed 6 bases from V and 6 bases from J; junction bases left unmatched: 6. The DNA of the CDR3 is TGCAGTGCCTGGTGGCGGGGGGGCAATGAGCAGTTCTTC. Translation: CSAWWRGGNEQFF.

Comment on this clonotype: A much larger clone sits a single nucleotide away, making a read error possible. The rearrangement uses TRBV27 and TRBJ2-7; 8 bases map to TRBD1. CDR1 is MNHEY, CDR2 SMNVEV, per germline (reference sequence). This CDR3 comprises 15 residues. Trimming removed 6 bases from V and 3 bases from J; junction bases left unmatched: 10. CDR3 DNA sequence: TGTGCCAGCAGAGACAGGGGACGATCGGACTACGAGCAGTACTTC. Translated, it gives CASRDRGRSDYEQYF.

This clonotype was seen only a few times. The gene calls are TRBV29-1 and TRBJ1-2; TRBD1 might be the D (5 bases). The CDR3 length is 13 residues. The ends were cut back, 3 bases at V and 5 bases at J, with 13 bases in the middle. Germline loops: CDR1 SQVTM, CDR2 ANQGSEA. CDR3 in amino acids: CSVDWGVRYGYTF. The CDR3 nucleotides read TGCAGCGTTGATTGGGGGGTGCGGTATGGCTACACCTTC.

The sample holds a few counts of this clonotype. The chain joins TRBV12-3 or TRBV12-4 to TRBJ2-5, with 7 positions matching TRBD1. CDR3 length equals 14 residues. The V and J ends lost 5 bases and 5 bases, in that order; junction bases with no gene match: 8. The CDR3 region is CASSMGQPEETQYF. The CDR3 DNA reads TGTGCCAGCAGTATGGGACAGCCCGAGGAGACCCAGTACTTC.

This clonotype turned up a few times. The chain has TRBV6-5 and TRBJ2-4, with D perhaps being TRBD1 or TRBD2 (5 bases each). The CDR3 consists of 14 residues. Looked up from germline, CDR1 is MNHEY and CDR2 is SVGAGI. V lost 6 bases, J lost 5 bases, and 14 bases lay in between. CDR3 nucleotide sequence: TGTGCCAGCAGATCTTCCGGGACCCAAAACATTCAGTACTTC. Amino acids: CASRSSGTQNIQYF.

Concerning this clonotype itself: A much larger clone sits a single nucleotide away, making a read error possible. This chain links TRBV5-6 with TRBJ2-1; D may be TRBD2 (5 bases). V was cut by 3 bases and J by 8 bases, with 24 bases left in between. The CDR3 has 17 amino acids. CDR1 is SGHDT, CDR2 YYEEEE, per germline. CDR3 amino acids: CASSWWRANPNIDEQFF. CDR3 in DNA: TGTGCCAGCAGCTGGTGGCGGGCTAACCCCAACATCGATGAGCAGTTCTTC.

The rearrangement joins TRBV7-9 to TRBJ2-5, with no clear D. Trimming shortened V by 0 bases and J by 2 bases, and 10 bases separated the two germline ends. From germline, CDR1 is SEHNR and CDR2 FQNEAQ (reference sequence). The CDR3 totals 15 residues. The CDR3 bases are TGTGCCAGCAGCTTAGCGGAAACAGAACAAGAGACCCAGTACTTC. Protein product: CASSLAETEQETQYF.

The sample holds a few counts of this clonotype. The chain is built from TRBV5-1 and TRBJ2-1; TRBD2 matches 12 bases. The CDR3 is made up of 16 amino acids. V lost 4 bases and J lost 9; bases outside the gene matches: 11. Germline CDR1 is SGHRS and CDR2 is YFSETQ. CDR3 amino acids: CASSPFLAGGQGEQFF. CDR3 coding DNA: TGCGCCAGCAGCCCATTCCTAGCGGGGGGGCAGGGTGAGCAGTTCTTC.

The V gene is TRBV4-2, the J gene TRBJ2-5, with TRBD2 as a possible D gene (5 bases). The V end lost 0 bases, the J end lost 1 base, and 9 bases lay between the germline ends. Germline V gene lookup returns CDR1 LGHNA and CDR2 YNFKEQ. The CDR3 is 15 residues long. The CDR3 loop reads CASSQESTSQETQYF. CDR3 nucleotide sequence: TGTGCCAGCAGCCAAGAATCTACTAGCCAAGAGACCCAGTACTTC.

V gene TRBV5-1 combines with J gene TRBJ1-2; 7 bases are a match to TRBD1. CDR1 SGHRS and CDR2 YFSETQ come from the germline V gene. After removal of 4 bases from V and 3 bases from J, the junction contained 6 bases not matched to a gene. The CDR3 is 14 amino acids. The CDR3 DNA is TGCGCCAGCAGCCCGGATGGACAGGACTATGGCTACACCTTC. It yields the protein CASSPDGQDYGYTF.

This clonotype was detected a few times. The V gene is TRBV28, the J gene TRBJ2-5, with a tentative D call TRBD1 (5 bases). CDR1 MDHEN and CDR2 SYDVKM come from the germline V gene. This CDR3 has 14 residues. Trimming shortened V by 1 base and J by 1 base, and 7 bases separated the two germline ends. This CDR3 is CASSLSQAQETQYF. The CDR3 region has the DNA TGTGCCAGCAGTTTATCACAGGCCCAAGAGACCCAGTACTTC.

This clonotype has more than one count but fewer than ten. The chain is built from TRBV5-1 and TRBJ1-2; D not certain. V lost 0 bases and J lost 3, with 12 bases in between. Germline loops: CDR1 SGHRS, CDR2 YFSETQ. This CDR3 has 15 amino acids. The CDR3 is CASSLVTASHYGYTF. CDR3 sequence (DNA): TGCGCCAGCAGCTTGGTGACTGCCTCTCACTATGGCTACACCTTC.

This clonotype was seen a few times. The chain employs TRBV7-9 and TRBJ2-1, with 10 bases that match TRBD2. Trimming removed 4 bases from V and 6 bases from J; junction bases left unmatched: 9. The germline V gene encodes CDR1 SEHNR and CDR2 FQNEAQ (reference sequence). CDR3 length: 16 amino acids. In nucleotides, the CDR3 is TGTGCCAGCAGCTACCATAGCGGGGGGCGAATCAATGAGCAGTTCTTC. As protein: CASSYHSGGRINEQFF.

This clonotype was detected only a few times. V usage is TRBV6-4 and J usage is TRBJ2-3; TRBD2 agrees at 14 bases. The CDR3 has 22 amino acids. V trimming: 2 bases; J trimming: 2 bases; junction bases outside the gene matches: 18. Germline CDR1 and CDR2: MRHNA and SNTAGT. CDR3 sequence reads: CASSDPLRRLAGGPASTDTQYF. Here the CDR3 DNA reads TGTGCCAGCAGTGACCCCCTCCGCCGACTAGCGGGGGGGCCTGCGTCCACAGATACGCAGTATTTT.

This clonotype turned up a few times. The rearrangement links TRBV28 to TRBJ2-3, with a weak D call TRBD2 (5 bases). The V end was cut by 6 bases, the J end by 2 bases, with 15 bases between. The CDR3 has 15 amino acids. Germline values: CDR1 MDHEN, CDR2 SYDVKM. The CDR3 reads CASRSEGFDTDTQYF. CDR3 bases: TGTGCCAGCAGATCCGAGGGTTTTGACACAGATACGCAGTATTTT.

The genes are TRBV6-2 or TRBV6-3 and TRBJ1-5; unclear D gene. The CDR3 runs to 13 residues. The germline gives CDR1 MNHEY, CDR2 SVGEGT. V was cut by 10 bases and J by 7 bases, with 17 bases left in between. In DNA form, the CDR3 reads TGTGCCACCTCAATCGGGCGAGAACAGCCCCAGCATTTT. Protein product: CATSIGREQPQHF.

The CDR3 bases are TGTGCCACACAGGGGGCAGGGGAGACCCAGTACTTC. It yields the protein CATQGAGETQYF. The J gene is TRBJ2-5, the V gene TRBV10-3; TRBD1 matches at 9 bases. Trimming removed 10 bases from V and 5 bases from J; junction bases left unmatched: 5. This CDR3 region has 12 residues. CDR1 is ENHRY and CDR2 is SYGVKD in the germline V gene.

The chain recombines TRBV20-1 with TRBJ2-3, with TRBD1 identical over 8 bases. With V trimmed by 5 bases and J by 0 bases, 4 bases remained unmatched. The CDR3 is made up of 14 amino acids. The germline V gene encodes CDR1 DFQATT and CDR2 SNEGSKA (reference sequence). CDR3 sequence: CSAHRTGSTDTQYF. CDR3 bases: TGCAGTGCTCACCGGACAGGGAGCACAGATACGCAGTATTTT.

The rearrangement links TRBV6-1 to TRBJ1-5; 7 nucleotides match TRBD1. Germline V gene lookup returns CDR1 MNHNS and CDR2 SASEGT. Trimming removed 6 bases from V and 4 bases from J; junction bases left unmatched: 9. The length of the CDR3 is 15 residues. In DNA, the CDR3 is TGTGCCAGCAGGGAACTCACAGGGGCGAATCAGCCCCAGCATTTT. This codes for CASRELTGANQPQHF.

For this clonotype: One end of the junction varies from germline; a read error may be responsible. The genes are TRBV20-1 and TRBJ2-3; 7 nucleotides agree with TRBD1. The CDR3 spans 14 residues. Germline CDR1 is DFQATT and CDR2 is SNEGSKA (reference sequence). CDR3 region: CSAIFGGRTGTQYF. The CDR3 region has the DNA TGCAGTGCTATCTTTGGGGGAAGGACAGGTACGCAGTATTTT.

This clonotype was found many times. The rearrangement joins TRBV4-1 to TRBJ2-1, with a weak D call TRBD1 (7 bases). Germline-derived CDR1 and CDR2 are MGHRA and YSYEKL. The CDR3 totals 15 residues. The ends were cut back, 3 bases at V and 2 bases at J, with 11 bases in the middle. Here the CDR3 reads CASSQGGTAYNEQFF. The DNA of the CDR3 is TGCGCCAGCAGCCAGGGCGGGACAGCCTACAATGAGCAGTTCTTC.

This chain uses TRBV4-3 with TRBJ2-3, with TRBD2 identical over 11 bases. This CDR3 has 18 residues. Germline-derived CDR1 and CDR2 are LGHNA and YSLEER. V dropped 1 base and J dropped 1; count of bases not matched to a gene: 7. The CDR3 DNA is TGCGCCAGCAGCCAAGGTTCTAGCGGGAGGCTTGGCACAGATACGCAGTATTTT. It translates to CASSQGSSGRLGTDTQYF.

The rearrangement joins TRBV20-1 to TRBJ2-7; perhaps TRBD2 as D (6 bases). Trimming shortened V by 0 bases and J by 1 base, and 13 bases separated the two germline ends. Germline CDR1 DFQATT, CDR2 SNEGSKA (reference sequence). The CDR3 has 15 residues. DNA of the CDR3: TGCAGTGCTAGAGAGGCCAGCGGGTCTTCCTACGAGCAGTACTTC. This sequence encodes CSAREASGSSYEQYF.

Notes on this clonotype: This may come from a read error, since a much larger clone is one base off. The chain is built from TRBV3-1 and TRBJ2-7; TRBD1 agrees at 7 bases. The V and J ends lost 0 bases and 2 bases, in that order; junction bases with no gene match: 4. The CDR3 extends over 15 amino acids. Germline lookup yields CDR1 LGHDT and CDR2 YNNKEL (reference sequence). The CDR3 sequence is CASSQDSQGAYEQYF. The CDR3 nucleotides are TGTGCCAGCAGCCAAGACAGCCAGGGGGCCTACGAGCAGTACTTC.

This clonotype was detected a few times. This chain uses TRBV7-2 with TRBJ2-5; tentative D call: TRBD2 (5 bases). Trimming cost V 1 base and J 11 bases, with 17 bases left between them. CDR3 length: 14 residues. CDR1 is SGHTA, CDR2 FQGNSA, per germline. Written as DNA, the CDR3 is TGTGCCAGCAGCTTAGGAACGAAGAACGGGGAGCAGTACTTC. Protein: CASSLGTKNGEQYF.

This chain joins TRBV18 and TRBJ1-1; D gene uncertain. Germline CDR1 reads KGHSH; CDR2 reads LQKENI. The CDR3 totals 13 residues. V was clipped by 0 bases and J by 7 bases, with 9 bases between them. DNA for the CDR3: TGTGCCAGCTCACCACCGATAGACATTGAAGCTTTCTTT. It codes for CASSPPIDIEAFF.

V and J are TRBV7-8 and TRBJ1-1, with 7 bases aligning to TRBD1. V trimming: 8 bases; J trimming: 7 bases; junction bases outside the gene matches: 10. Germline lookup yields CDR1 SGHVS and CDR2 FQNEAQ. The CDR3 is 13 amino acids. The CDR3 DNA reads TGTGCCAGCCGCCAACAGGGGCCGTATGAAGCTTTCTTT. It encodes CASRQQGPYEAFF.

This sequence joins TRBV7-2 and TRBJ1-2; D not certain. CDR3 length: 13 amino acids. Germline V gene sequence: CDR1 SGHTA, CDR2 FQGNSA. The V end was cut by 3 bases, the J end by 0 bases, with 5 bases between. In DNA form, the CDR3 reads TGTGCCAGCAGCTTTCCTACTAACTATGGCTACACCTTC. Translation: CASSFPTNYGYTF.